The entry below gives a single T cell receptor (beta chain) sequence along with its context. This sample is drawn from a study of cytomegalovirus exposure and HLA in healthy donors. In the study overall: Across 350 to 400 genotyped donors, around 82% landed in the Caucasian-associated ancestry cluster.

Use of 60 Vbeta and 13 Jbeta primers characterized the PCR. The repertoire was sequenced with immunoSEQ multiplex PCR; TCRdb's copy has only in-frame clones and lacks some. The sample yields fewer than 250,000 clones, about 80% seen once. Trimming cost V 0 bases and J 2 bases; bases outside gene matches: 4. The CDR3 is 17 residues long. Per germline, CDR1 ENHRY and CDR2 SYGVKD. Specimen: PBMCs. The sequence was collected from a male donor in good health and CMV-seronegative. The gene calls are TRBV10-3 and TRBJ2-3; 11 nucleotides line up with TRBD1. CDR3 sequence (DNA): TGTGCCATCAGTGAGTCCGGGACAGGGGGTCTCACAGATACGCAGTATTTT. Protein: CAISESGTGGLTDTQYF.